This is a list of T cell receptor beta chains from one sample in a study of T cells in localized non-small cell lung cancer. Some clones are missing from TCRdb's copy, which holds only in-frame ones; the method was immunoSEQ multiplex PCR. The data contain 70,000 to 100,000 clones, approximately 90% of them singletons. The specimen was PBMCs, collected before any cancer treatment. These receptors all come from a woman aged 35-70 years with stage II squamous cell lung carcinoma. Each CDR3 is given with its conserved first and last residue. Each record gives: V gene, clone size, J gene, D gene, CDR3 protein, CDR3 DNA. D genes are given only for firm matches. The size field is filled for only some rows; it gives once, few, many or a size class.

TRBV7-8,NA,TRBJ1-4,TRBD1,CASSPGTGATNEKLFF,TGTGCCAGCAGCCCAGGGACAGGGGCAACTAATGAAAAACTGTTTTTT
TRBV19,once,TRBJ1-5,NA,CASSIMDRVLSNQPQHF,TGTGCCAGTAGTATCATGGACAGAGTACTTAGCAATCAGCCCCAGCATTTT
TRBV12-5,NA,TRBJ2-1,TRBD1,CASGPPRDRGPYEQFF,TGTGCTAGTGGTCCGCCCCGGGACAGGGGGCCCTATGAGCAGTTCTTC
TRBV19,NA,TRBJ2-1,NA,CATSLYNEQFF,TGTGCCACCTCTCTCTACAATGAGCAGTTCTTC
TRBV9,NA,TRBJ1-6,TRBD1,CASSATGANSPLHF,TGTGCCAGCAGCGCGACAGGGGCGAATTCACCCCTCCACTTT
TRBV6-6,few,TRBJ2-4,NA,CASSYSAADIQYF,TGTGCCAGCAGTTACTCTGCAGCGGACATTCAGTACTTC
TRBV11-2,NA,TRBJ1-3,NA,CASRPGSGNTIYF,TGTGCCAGCCGCCCCGGGTCTGGAAACACCATATATTTT
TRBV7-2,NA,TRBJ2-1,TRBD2,CASSSERGFNEQFF,TGTGCCAGCAGCTCCGAGCGGGGTTTCAATGAGCAGTTCTTC
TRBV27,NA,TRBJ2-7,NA,CASSLSNPHEQYF,TGTGCCAGCAGTCTGTCCAATCCCCACGAGCAGTACTTC
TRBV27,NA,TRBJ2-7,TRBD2,CASSPLSTGTSGEYF,TGTGCCAGCAGCCCTCTATCCACTGGGACTAGCGGGGAATACTTC
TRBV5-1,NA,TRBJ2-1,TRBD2,CASSRRLAGATEQFF,TGCGCCAGCAGCCGGAGACTAGCGGGAGCGACTGAGCAGTTCTTC
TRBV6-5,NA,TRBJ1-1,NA,CASSYSRGRNTEAFF,TGTGCCAGCAGTTACTCGCGGGGGAGGAACACTGAAGCTTTCTTT
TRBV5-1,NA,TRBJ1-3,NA,CASSPDNSGNTIYF,TGCGCCAGCAGCCCCGACAACTCTGGAAACACCATATATTTT
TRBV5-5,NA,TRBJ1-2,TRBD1,CASSSGQGNYGYTF,TGTGCCAGCAGCTCGGGACAGGGGAACTATGGCTACACCTTC
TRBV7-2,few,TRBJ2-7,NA,CASSISTGNSYEQYF,TGTGCCAGCAGCATTTCTACAGGGAACTCCTACGAGCAGTACTTC
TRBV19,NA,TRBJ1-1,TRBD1,CASSRQGHAEAFF,TGTGCCAGTAGCCGACAGGGACACGCTGAAGCTTTCTTT
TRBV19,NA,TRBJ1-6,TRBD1,CASSQTGVNSPLHF,TGTGCCAGTAGCCAGACAGGGGTTAATTCACCCCTCCACTTT
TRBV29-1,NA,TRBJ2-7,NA,CSVETKSGVPYEQYF,TGCAGCGTTGAGACGAAGTCGGGAGTTCCCTACGAGCAGTACTTC
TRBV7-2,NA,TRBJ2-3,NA,CASSYGGRSTDTQYF,TGTGCCAGCAGCTACGGGGGCCGGAGCACAGATACGCAGTATTTT
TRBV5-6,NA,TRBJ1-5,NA,CASSPGTRDNQPQHF,TGTGCCAGCAGCCCAGGGACCAGGGATAATCAGCCCCAGCATTTT
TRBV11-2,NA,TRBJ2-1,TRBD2,CASSRVVGLASYNEQFF,TGTGCCAGCAGCAGGGTAGTGGGACTAGCGAGCTACAATGAGCAGTTCTTC
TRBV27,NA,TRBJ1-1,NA,CASSPPTLAGTEAFF,TGTGCCAGCAGTCCCCCAACATTGGCCGGGACTGAAGCTTTCTTT
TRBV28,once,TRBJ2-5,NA,CASSWISSQETQYF,TGTGCCAGCAGTTGGATCTCCTCCCAAGAGACCCAGTACTTC
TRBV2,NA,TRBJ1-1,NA,CASSGDTEAFF,TGTGCCAGCAGTGGGGACACTGAAGCTTTCTTT
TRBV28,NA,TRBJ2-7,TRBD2,CASSRSRGRGKYEQYF,TGTGCCAGCAGTCGCTCCCGGGGGAGGGGCAAGTACGAGCAGTACTTC
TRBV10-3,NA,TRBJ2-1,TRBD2,CAIRQGLAGNDNEQFF,TGTGCCATCCGCCAGGGACTAGCTGGAAACGACAATGAGCAGTTCTTC
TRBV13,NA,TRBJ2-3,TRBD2,CASSGLAEPSSTDTQYF,TGTGCCAGCAGCGGACTAGCGGAACCATCTAGCACAGATACGCAGTATTTT
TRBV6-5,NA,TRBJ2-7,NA,CASSYHAGSYEQYF,TGTGCCAGCAGTTACCACGCGGGGTCTTACGAGCAGTACTTC